This TCR beta chain was profiled in a study of identical twins. As concerns this clonotype: Its cognate antigen is unknown.

A template switching step contributed a universal primer site, while unique molecular identifiers were present in the cDNA. MiXCR, applied by TCRdb to the 5' RACE reads, yields one record per CDR3 protein. Of approximately 500,000 distinct CDR3 sequences in the sample, roughly 15% are singletons; the top ten hold roughly 0.43%. In every case, the donor was a healthy Caucasian. The CDR3 spans 16 residues. Deletions cut 1 base from V and 2 bases from J, with 11 bases between. Findings and limits, study-wide: Models predicted too little out-of-frame TCR alpha sharing in monozygotic twins.

This sample also appeared in a second study, on yellow fever vaccine responses in identical twins.

The sequenced sample consisted of CD4+ T cells sorted from blood. This TCR was sampled from a woman between 18 and 30 years old in good health. This chain joins TRBV12-3 or TRBV12-4 and TRBJ2-2, with D unresolved. CDR3 DNA: TGTGCCAGCAGTTTAGGGCCTGGATTTAACACCGGGGAGCTGTTTTTT. Residues: CASSLGPGFNTGELFF.